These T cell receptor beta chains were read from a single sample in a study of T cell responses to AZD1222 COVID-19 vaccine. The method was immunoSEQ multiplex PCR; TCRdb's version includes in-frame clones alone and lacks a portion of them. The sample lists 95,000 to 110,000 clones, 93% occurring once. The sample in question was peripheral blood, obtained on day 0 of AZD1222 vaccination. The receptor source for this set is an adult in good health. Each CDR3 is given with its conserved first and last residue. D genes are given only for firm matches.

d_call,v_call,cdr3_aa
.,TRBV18,CASSLGNANTGELFF
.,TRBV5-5,CASSPKAEGYGYTF
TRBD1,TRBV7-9,CASSLEDRGSGYTF
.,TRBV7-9,CASSRDRYYGYTF
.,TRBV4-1,CASSYGQREKLFF
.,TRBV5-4,CASRSDLNTEAFF
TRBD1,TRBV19,CASSETGTGVYEQYF
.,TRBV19,CASSIHRVNTEAFF
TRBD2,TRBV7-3,CASSSGLASTDTQYF
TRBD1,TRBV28,CASSGTGDEQYF
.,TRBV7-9,CASGLPGPRVGKLFF
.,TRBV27,CASGGGNQPQHF
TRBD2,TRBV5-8,CASSPLAGGPNEQFF
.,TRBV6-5,CAGGLRREGEQFF
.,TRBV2,CASSRGTRTDTQYF
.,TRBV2,CASSMEGNEQFF
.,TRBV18,CASSRSLNSPLHF
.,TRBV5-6,CASSLQETQYF
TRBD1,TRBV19,CASRRTGMNTEAFF
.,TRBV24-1,CATSDSNLAETQYF
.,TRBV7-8,CASSPGTRRDQPQHF
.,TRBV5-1,CASSDGAGTGELFF
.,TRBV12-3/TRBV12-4,CASSPGIYEQYF
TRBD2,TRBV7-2,CASSPPGLAGVDTQYF
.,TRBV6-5,CASRRTGLGGNTIYF
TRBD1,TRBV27,CASSPGTGGDYGYTF
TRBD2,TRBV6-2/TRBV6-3,CASSRLAGYETQYF
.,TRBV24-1,CATSKPGDNQPQHF
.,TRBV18,CASSPRNTGELFF
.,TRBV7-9,CASSSATAYEQYF
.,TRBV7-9,CASSLSGGADGYTF
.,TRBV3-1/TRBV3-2,CASSRGLNQPQHF
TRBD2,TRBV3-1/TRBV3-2,CASSPYSAGGNEQFF
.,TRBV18,CASSPNGGRAAYGYTF
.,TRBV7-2,CASSLSANTQYF
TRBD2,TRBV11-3,CASSFGRASYEQYF
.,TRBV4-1,CASSQGGIGNEQFF
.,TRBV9,CASSVPGGEAFF
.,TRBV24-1,CATLRERFNEQFF